Listed below are T cell receptor beta chains from one sample, sequenced in a study of cytomegalovirus exposure and HLA in healthy donors. Repertoires were generated with immunoSEQ multiplex PCR, while TCRdb's copy carries only in-frame clones and drops some. Recorded for this sample: 200,000 to 250,000 clones. The sequenced sample was PBMCs. These receptors were taken from a woman aged 25 to 39 in good health and CMV-seropositive. CDR3s include the opening cysteine and the closing phenylalanine or tryptophan.

j_call cdr3_length v_call cdr3_aa
TRBJ1-5 15 TRBV2 CASSVEAVSNQPQHF
TRBJ2-1 16 TRBV5-1 CASSLVPSQGGGEQFF
TRBJ2-3 17 TRBV9 CASSSRGADVFGDTQYF
TRBJ1-2 13 TRBV5-1 CASSRGQNYGYTF
TRBJ1-2 13 TRBV19 CASSISAGYGYTF
TRBJ2-7 13 TRBV29-1 CSVAQGMTYEQYF
TRBJ1-5 16 TRBV6-5 CASSYSGEGGGQPQHF
TRBJ2-1 14 TRBV7-9 CASSLDADHNEQFF
TRBJ1-2 14 TRBV13 CASSRPLTNYGYTF
TRBJ1-4 14 TRBV15 CATAPGQPNEKLFF
TRBJ1-6 17 TRBV28 CASSSRPGQGYNSPLHF
TRBJ1-3 15 TRBV10-3 CAISDWGPEGNTIYF
TRBJ1-2 15 TRBV2 CASRPGQGLSDGYTF
TRBJ2-3 14 TRBV9 CASSVTSGADTQYF
TRBJ2-1 15 TRBV18 CASSPPGTENNEQFF